The clone carrying this TCR beta chain was seen a handful of times. The source of the sample is a study of blood T cell repertoires in COVID-19. Someone with COVID-19 had been met by exposed participants within 2 weeks before study entry. Sequencing used immunoSEQ multiplex PCR; TCRdb keeps in-frame clones, though not all of them. The data show tens of thousands of clones, 65% to 85% seen once. V lost 8 bases to trimming and J lost 8 bases; unmatched junction nucleotides: 3. Germline values: CDR1 MDHEN, CDR2 SYDVKM. CDR3 length: 14 amino acids. Material for sequencing was PBMCs or T cells enriched from blood (not recorded which). This chain links TRBV28 with TRBJ2-1; 16 bases line up with TRBD2. The TCR was taken from a woman aged 55-70 years who had been exposed to COVID-19. CDR3 protein: CASEGTSGRDEQFF. The DNA of the CDR3 is TGTGCCAGCGAAGGGACTAGCGGGAGGGATGAGCAGTTCTTC. The variable domain in full, completed from reference TRBV28 and TRBJ2-1, reads DVKVTQSSRYLVKRTGEKVFLECVQDMDHENMFWYRQDPGLGLRLIYFSYDVKMKEKGDIPEGYSVSREKKERFSLILESASTNQTSMYLCASEGTSGRDEQFFGPGTRLTVL.